Listed below are T cell receptor beta chains from one sample, sequenced in a study of cytomegalovirus exposure and HLA in healthy donors. Assay used: immunoSEQ multiplex PCR; TCRdb lists only in-frame clones, some missing. Of over 70,000 clones in the sample, just over 75% were seen once. Sequencing used PBMCs. The receptor source for this set is a man aged 50-60 years in good health and CMV-seropositive. CDR3s include the opening cysteine and the closing phenylalanine or tryptophan. The D gene is left open where the match is weak. Rows give clone size only sometimes, using once, few, many, or a class for an expanded clone.

J gene	V gene	clone size	D gene	CDR3 DNA	CDR3 protein
TRBJ2-6	TRBV12-5	.	.	TGTGCTAGTGGTTTGTCTGGGGCCAACGGCCTGACTTTC	CASGLSGANGLTF
TRBJ2-2	TRBV30	.	.	TGTGCCTGTCGGTATGGCGGGGCGAACACCGGGGAGCTGTTTTTT	CACRYGGANTGELFF
TRBJ2-5	TRBV11-2	.	.	TGTGCCAGCAGCTTAGATCCGGGGAGAGAGACCCAGTACTTC	CASSLDPGRETQYF
TRBJ2-7	TRBV6-5	.	TRBD2	TGTGCCAGCAGTTATGGGGTCGGGGGGGCCTACGAGCAGTACTTC	CASSYGVGGAYEQYF
TRBJ1-1	TRBV11-3	.	.	TGTGCCAGCAGTTACGAGCTATACACTGAAGCTTTCTTT	CASSYELYTEAFF
TRBJ2-1	TRBV5-4	.	TRBD2	TGTGCCAGCAGGGGGGGGACTAGCGGAACCAATGAGCAGTTCTTC	CASRGGTSGTNEQFF
TRBJ2-7	TRBV30	.	TRBD2	TGTGCCTCGCGGAGGGGCGGGAGCCTCTACGAGCAGTACTTC	CASRRGGSLYEQYF
TRBJ2-1	TRBV19	.	TRBD2	TGTGCCAGTAGTATCGCGGGGGATTCCTACAATGAGCAGTTCTTC	CASSIAGDSYNEQFF
TRBJ2-7	TRBV27	.	.	TGTGCCAGCAGTTATCTTCCTACCTACGAGCAGTACTTC	CASSYLPTYEQYF
TRBJ2-1	TRBV28	.	.	TGTGCCAGCAGTCAACGGGTGAGCTCCTACAATGAGCAGTTCTTC	CASSQRVSSYNEQFF
TRBJ2-5	TRBV9	few	.	TGTGCCAGCAGCCAGTCTCCGATGCAGGAGACCCAGTACTTC	CASSQSPMQETQYF
TRBJ1-5	TRBV19	once	.	TGTGCCAGTAGTATCGTCGGGGGTGCAGAACAGCCCCAGCATTTT	CASSIVGGAEQPQHF
TRBJ2-3	TRBV10-3	.	TRBD2	TGTGCCATCACCCAGAGCGGGAGTGGCACAGATACGCAGTATTTT	CAITQSGSGTDTQYF
TRBJ1-5	TRBV11-2	few	.	TGTGCCAGCAGCTTAGAGGCCAGTGTCAATCAGCCCCAGCATTTT	CASSLEASVNQPQHF
TRBJ1-4	TRBV9	.	.	TGTGCCAGCAGCGTTGGTGGCCCTGCGGCAACTAATGAAAAACTGTTTTTT	CASSVGGPAATNEKLFF
TRBJ1-2	TRBV6-5	.	.	TGTGCCAGCAGTTCTGGACAGAGAGGCTACACCTTC	CASSSGQRGYTF
TRBJ2-1	TRBV7-2	.	TRBD2	TGTGCCAGCAGCTTAGCCCCCGGGACTATGAACAATGAGCAGTTCTTC	CASSLAPGTMNNEQFF
TRBJ2-7	TRBV5-1	.	TRBD2	TGCGCCAGCAGTTCTCTAGCGGGAGGGATCTACGAGCAGTACTTC	CASSSLAGGIYEQYF
TRBJ2-5	TRBV6-5	.	.	TGTGCCAGCAGGCGGTTACAGGACACGGGGACCCAGTACTTC	CASRRLQDTGTQYF
TRBJ1-1	TRBV7-3	.	.	TGTGCCAGCAGCTTGCGGGCGCGAACTGAAGCTTTCTTT	CASSLRARTEAFF
TRBJ1-5	TRBV7-6	once	TRBD1	TGTGCCAGCAGCTCAGGACAGGGGGACCAGCCCCAGCATTTT	CASSSGQGDQPQHF
TRBJ2-7	TRBV5-6	.	TRBD2	TGTGCCAGCAGCTCTACGGGGGGTTCCTACGAGCAGTACTTC	CASSSTGGSYEQYF
TRBJ2-5	TRBV7-9	.	.	TGTGCCAGCAGCTTTATCCAAGAGACCCAGTACTTC	CASSFIQETQYF
TRBJ2-1	TRBV9	.	.	TGTGCCAGCAGCCGTAGCGGCAATGAGCAGTTCTTC	CASSRSGNEQFF
TRBJ2-5	TRBV6-5	.	TRBD1	TGTGCCAGCAGTCCGGGACAGCGTTTAAAAGAGACCCAGTACTTC	CASSPGQRLKETQYF
TRBJ2-1	TRBV7-9	.	TRBD2	TGTGCCAGCAGCTCCCAGACTAGCGGACCAGCAGGCAATGAGCAGTTCTTC	CASSSQTSGPAGNEQFF
TRBJ2-2	TRBV19	.	.	TGTGCCAGTAGCCCATTACTAGCTACCGGGGAGCTGTTTTTT	CASSPLLATGELFF
TRBJ1-1	TRBV27	.	.	TGTGCCAGCAGTCAAGCCACCCCCCCTTACACTGAAGCTTTCTTT	CASSQATPPYTEAFF
TRBJ1-3	TRBV14	.	.	TGTGCCAGCAGCTCCGGGACTAGAGACACCATATATTTT	CASSSGTRDTIYF
TRBJ1-2	TRBV28	.	.	TGTGCCACCGACAGAAACTATGGCTACACCTTC	CATDRNYGYTF
TRBJ1-5	TRBV6-1	once	.	TGTGCCAGCAGTGAATATTTGGGGGCGCATGAGCCCCAGCATTTT	CASSEYLGAHEPQHF
TRBJ2-3	TRBV5-3	few	TRBD2	TGTGCCAGAAGCTACGGACTAGCGGGGTCGGGTTCGGTGGGCACAGATACGCAGTATTTT	CARSYGLAGSGSVGTDTQYF
TRBJ2-4	TRBV11-2	few	TRBD1	TGTGCCAGCAGCCCGGGGACAGGGAGCAACATTCAGTACTTC	CASSPGTGSNIQYF
TRBJ2-1	TRBV18	.	TRBD1	TGTGCCAGCTCACCAGTAATCCGACAGGGGCCCTACAATGAGCAGTTCTTC	CASSPVIRQGPYNEQFF
TRBJ1-4	TRBV11-2	.	.	TGTGCCAGCAGCCCCTCCGGTTTGAGGCTTGGTAATGAAAAACTGTTTTTT	CASSPSGLRLGNEKLFF
TRBJ2-1	TRBV6-1	.	TRBD2	TGTGCCAGCAGCCCCCTAGCGGGAGGATGGAATGAGCAGTTCTTC	CASSPLAGGWNEQFF
TRBJ1-1	TRBV25-1	few	.	TGTGCCAGCAGTGAATCGTCCTCACAGGGTGACACTGAAGCTTTCTTT	CASSESSSQGDTEAFF
TRBJ1-4	TRBV11-2	.	.	TGTGCCAGCAGCCCACGGTCCCCATTTGCCGACCGGGGTGAAAAACTGTTTTTT	CASSPRSPFADRGEKLFF
TRBJ1-2	TRBV27	few	TRBD1	TGTGCCAGCAGTTCAGGACAGGGGGCATTTTGGAATGGCTACACCTTC	CASSSGQGAFWNGYTF
TRBJ2-2	TRBV27	.	.	TGTGCCAGCAGTTTCTCTGCGCTAGGGGCGAACACCGGGGAGCTGTTTTTT	CASSFSALGANTGELFF
TRBJ2-1	TRBV5-1	.	.	TGCGCCAGCAGCCCCGGTTGGAGTAGAATACCTGAGCAGTTCTTC	CASSPGWSRIPEQFF
TRBJ2-1	TRBV18	.	TRBD2	TGTGCCAGCTCACCATCTAGCGGGAGTAACAATGAGCAGTTCTTC	CASSPSSGSNNEQFF
TRBJ2-7	TRBV7-2	.	.	TGTGCCAGCAGCCTCGGACAGAGGGGCTACGAGCAGTACTTC	CASSLGQRGYEQYF
TRBJ1-2	TRBV5-6	few	.	TGTGCCAGCAGCTTACAGGGTGTGGGCTATGGCTACACCTTC	CASSLQGVGYGYTF
TRBJ2-5	TRBV10-2	few	.	TGCGCCAGTACCCCAGGGGTGTCGGAGACCCAGTACTTC	CASTPGVSETQYF
TRBJ2-3	TRBV7-2	.	TRBD1	TGTGCCAGCAGCCTCAACTCAGGGGGCGTTGCGGATACGCAGTATTTT	CASSLNSGGVADTQYF
TRBJ2-2	TRBV7-2	.	TRBD2	TGTGCCAGCAGCTTTGATTTAGCGGGAGTATCCACCGGGGAGCTGTTTTTT	CASSFDLAGVSTGELFF
TRBJ2-1	TRBV4-2	.	.	TGTGCCAGCCAGCATCAGCTTCAGGCCTCCTACAATGAGCAGTTCTTC	CASQHQLQASYNEQFF
TRBJ1-3	TRBV11-2	.	.	TGTGCCAGCAGCCCGCGCTTCATTAGAGGAGGCTCTGGAAACACCATATATTTT	CASSPRFIRGGSGNTIYF
TRBJ2-1	TRBV10-3	.	TRBD2	TGTGCCATCAGTGAGTCCACTAGCGGAGCCTACAATGAGCAGTTCTTC	CAISESTSGAYNEQFF
TRBJ2-7	TRBV30	.	TRBD1	TGTGCCTGGAGCACCGGGACAGGCCCCTACGAGCAGTACTTC	CAWSTGTGPYEQYF
TRBJ2-1	TRBV7-9	few	TRBD1	TGTGCCAGCCACGGGACAGGCATTCTCTCCTACAATGAGCAGTTCTTC	CASHGTGILSYNEQFF
TRBJ1-4	TRBV29-1	.	.	TGCAGCGTTGGTGAGGTAGCTAATGAAAAACTGTTTTTT	CSVGEVANEKLFF
TRBJ2-1	TRBV27	.	.	TGTGCCAGCAGGTTGGGAGTTAACAATGAGCAGTTCTTC	CASRLGVNNEQFF
TRBJ2-6	TRBV6-1	few	TRBD1	TGTGCCAGCAGTGCCCAGGGGGCGGATGGGGCCAACGTCCTGACTTTC	CASSAQGADGANVLTF